The 20 T cell receptor beta chains presented below share a single source sample, sequenced in a study of blood T cells in healthy people across ages. The use of a sample-barcoded 5' primer and a J-beta primer mix characterized a second PCR of 7 to 11 cycles. One entry per CDR3 protein, called by TCRdb with MiXCR from the 5' RACE reads. The table has under 750,000 distinct CDR3 sequences, around 48% seen once; the top ten hold 20% to 25%. Sequencing input: blood. Source of these receptors: a man aged 80 or over in good health.

The V gene is TRBV7-2, the J gene TRBJ1-1, with 8 bases aligning to TRBD1. The germline gives CDR1 SGHTA, CDR2 FQGNSA. CDR3 size: 15 residues. The junction had 5 bases not matched to a gene; V was cut back by 5 bases and J by 0 bases. As DNA, the CDR3 is TGTGCCAGCAGCGCAGGGACAGGACTGAACACTGAAGCTTTCTTT. Translated, it gives CASSAGTGLNTEAFF.

This clonotype was found a few times. The CDR3 spells CASSPWTSGSSYEQYF. In DNA form, the CDR3 reads TGTGCCAGCAGCCCTTGGACTAGCGGCAGCTCCTACGAGCAGTACTTC. V and J are TRBV7-8 and TRBJ2-7; TRBD2 matches 10 bases. CDR1 and CDR2 (germline): SGHVS, FQNEAQ. V lost 5 bases to trimming and J lost 0 bases; unmatched junction nucleotides: 7. This CDR3 region has 16 residues.

This clonotype was picked up one time. The chain joins TRBV30 to TRBJ1-2, with no clear D. V was pared by 1 base and J by 4 bases, with 10 bases between. The CDR3 covers 13 residues. In germline, CDR1 is GTSNPN, CDR2 SVGIG (reference sequence). This CDR3 is CAWSASASYGYTF. The CDR3 DNA reads as TGTGCCTGGAGTGCCTCAGCCTCCTATGGCTACACCTTC.

This chain links TRBV10-3 with TRBJ1-4; D not resolved. V lost 9 bases to trimming and J lost 7 bases, with 15 bases between them. The CDR3 sequence is 13 residues long. Germline V gene lookup returns CDR1 ENHRY and CDR2 SYGVKD. CDR3 DNA: TGTGCCATTGCTACAGATCGGGCTGAAAAACTGTTTTTT. This gives the protein CAIATDRAEKLFF.

This rearrangement joins TRBV3-1 to TRBJ2-2, with 13 bases matching TRBD2. The germline CDR1 and CDR2 sequences are LGHDT and YNNKEL (reference sequence). CDR3 length equals 16 residues. V gave up 4 bases and J gave up 5 bases; unmatched junction bases: 4. Written as DNA, the CDR3 is TGTGCCAGCAGCCGCGGACTAGCGGGGGTAACCGGGGAGCTGTTTTTT. It encodes CASSRGLAGVTGELFF.

The chain carries TRBV6-1 and TRBJ2-7; tentatively, D is TRBD1 or TRBD2 (5 bases each). V was pared by 7 bases and J by 0 bases, with 13 bases between. This CDR3 spans 14 amino acids. Germline V gives CDR1 MNHNS, CDR2 SASEGT. Here the CDR3 reads CASTEPGASYEQYF. The CDR3 bases are TGTGCCAGCACCGAACCCGGGGCCTCCTACGAGCAGTACTTC.

V is TRBV7-9 and J is TRBJ2-1; possibly TRBD1 or TRBD2 for D (5 bases each). From germline, CDR1 is SEHNR and CDR2 FQNEAQ (reference sequence). The CDR3 runs 14 residues. V lost 5 bases to trimming and J lost 4 bases, with 12 bases between them. The DNA of the CDR3 is TGTGCCAGCAGCGCCACCTGGGGGTACAATGAGCAGTTCTTC. Amino acid sequence: CASSATWGYNEQFF.

This clonotype was picked up many times. The rearrangement joins TRBV7-8 to TRBJ1-5; perhaps TRBD1 as D (5 bases). Between the trimmed V and J ends, which lost 2 bases and 0 bases, there was a span of 17 bases. CDR1 and CDR2 from the germline V gene are SGHVS and FQNEAQ. CDR3 length equals 18 residues. The CDR3 coding sequence is TGTGCCAGCAGCTTAAAACCGTGGGGGAGTAATAGCAATCAGCCCCAGCATTTT. Encoded protein: CASSLKPWGSNSNQPQHF. The full variable domain, in which reference TRBV7-8 and TRBJ1-5 provide the parts outside the CDR3, is GAGVSQSPRYKVAKRGQDVALRCDPISGHVSLFWYQQALGQGPEFLTYFQNEAQLDKSGLPSDRFFAERPEGSVSTLKIQRTQQEDSAVYLCASSLKPWGSNSNQPQHFGDGTRLSIL.

The J gene is TRBJ2-7, the V gene TRBV30; D gene unclear. From germline, CDR1 is GTSNPN and CDR2 SVGIG (reference sequence). The CDR3 consists of 13 residues. Trimming shortened V by 5 bases and J by 6 bases, and 17 bases separated the two germline ends. The chain's CDR3 is CAWRTFYVGEQYF. The CDR3 DNA reads as TGTGCCTGGCGTACCTTCTATGTGGGCGAGCAGTACTTC.

This clonotype turned up a few times. A much larger clonotype is one base distant, so this may be a read error. Here the CDR3 reads CASSLPPRDEQYF. Here the CDR3 DNA reads TGTGCCAGCAGCTTACCCCCTAGGGATGAGCAGTACTTC. The gene calls are TRBV7-2 and TRBJ2-5; D is unclear. Germline CDR1 is SGHTA and CDR2 is FQGNSA. This CDR3 is 13 amino acids long. Trimming took 2 bases from V and 11 from J, leaving 15 bases between them.

The rearrangement links TRBV10-3 to TRBJ2-1; 9 positions agree with TRBD2. Per germline, CDR1 ENHRY and CDR2 SYGVKD. CDR3 length: 16 residues. The junction had 12 bases not matched to a gene; V was cut back by 3 bases and J by 9 bases. In DNA, the CDR3 is TGTGCCATCAGTGACCACCAGCGGGAGGTGCGGAGTGAGCAGTTCTTC. It codes for CAISDHQREVRSEQFF.

As for this clonotype: A read error may be the cause here, since a much bigger clone is one base away. This chain joins TRBV6-6 and TRBJ2-3; D perhaps matches TRBD1 (8 bases). This CDR3 is 16 amino acids long. Trimming left V 5 bases short and J 4 bases short, with 19 bases between. Germline CDR1 reads MNHNY; CDR2 reads SVGAGI (reference sequence). CDR3 protein: CASSHLTGEGADTQYF. Written as DNA, the CDR3 is TGTGCCAGCAGTCATTTGACAGGGGAGGGTGCAGATACGCAGTATTTT.

A single count supports this clonotype. A much more abundant neighbour one base away suggests this may be a read error. This chain connects TRBV7-2 to TRBJ2-7; the match to TRBD2 covers 11 bases. Germline CDR1 SGHTA, CDR2 FQGNSA. The CDR3 has 15 residues. Trimming removed 3 bases from V and 5 bases from J; junction bases left unmatched: 6. The CDR3 nucleotides are TGTGCCAGCAGCTTGTCCGGGACTAGCGGTGACGAGCAGTACTTC. Protein: CASSLSGTSGDEQYF.

This sequence joins TRBV6-2 or TRBV6-3 and TRBJ1-5, with D uncertain. This CDR3 has 16 residues. V shed 7 bases and J shed 4 bases, with 20 bases lying between them. Germline assignment: CDR1 MNHEY and CDR2 SVGEGT. CDR3 nucleotide sequence: TGTGCCAGCACCTGGTCCGGGCACTTGCCGAATCAGCCCCAGCATTTT. Protein product: CASTWSGHLPNQPQHF.

Here the CDR3 reads CASSQLVQSTDTQYF. Here the CDR3 DNA reads TGCGCCAGCAGCCAACTAGTGCAGAGCACAGATACGCAGTATTTT. The chain has TRBV4-3 and TRBJ2-3; D is unresolved. V lost 2 bases and J 0 bases, leaving 9 bases between the germline ends. The CDR3 has 15 amino acids. CDR1 and CDR2 (germline): LGHNA, YSLEER.

V and J are TRBV28 and TRBJ1-1, with D tentatively TRBD1 (6 bases). CDR3 length equals 17 residues. The V end lost 3 bases, the J end lost 0 bases, and 17 bases lay between the germline ends. Looked up from germline, CDR1 is MDHEN and CDR2 is SYDVKM. The DNA of the CDR3 is TGTGCCAGCAGTTTCGGGGGCAGGGGCTCGCTGAACACTGAAGCTTTCTTT. It specifies CASSFGGRGSLNTEAFF.

The rearrangement links TRBV20-1 to TRBJ2-3; D not resolved. CDR3 length equals 9 residues. The V gene lost 7 bases and the J gene lost 6 bases, with 5 bases spanning the gap. Germline V gene data show CDR1 as DFQATT and CDR2 as SNEGSKA (reference sequence). The CDR3 protein is CSDSDTQYF. In DNA, the CDR3 is TGCAGTGACTCCGATACGCAGTATTTT.

The rearrangement joins TRBV7-3 to TRBJ2-7, with a possible D match to TRBD1 (5 bases). CDR1 and CDR2 (germline): SGHTA, FQGTGA. CDR3 length: 15 amino acids. V was trimmed by 2 bases and J by 3 bases, leaving 14 bases between them. CDR3 bases: TGTGCCAGCAGCTTAGTCAGGGCTGTGGGCTACGAGCAGTACTTC. Its translation is CASSLVRAVGYEQYF.

The V and J genes are TRBV6-2 or TRBV6-3 and TRBJ2-3; TRBD2 might be the D (6 bases). The CDR3 is 15 residues long. Deletions cut 2 bases from V and 2 bases from J, with 11 bases between. CDR1 and CDR2 from the germline V gene are MNHEY and SVGEGT. The CDR3: CASSYAAGFTDTQYF. The CDR3 region has the DNA TGTGCCAGCAGTTACGCAGCGGGCTTCACAGATACGCAGTATTTT.

J is TRBJ1-5 and V is TRBV20-1; tentative D call: TRBD1 (5 bases). The CDR3 covers 14 residues. Germline V gives CDR1 DFQATT, CDR2 SNEGSKA (reference sequence). V lost 3 bases, J lost 4 bases, and 13 bases lay in between. The CDR3 sequence is CSASAGPSNQPQHF. The DNA for the CDR3 is TGCAGTGCTAGTGCGGGACCGTCTAATCAGCCCCAGCATTTT.